This T cell receptor beta chain was sequenced in a study of cytomegalovirus exposure and HLA in healthy donors. For the study at large: Among the roughly 400 genotyped donors, 81% were placed in the Caucasian-associated ancestry cluster. Study conclusions and caveats: Presence/absence results assume similar sequencing depth per donor, which may not hold. From TCR beta sequences, most subjects' HLA-A and HLA-B alleles were reportedly predicted accurately.

Germline V gives CDR1 SNHLY, CDR2 FYNNEI. CDR3 length equals 12 residues. V dropped 6 bases and J dropped 0 bases, with 5 bases sitting between them. Worth noting for this clone: No antigen is known for it.

Primers included in the PCR were 60 Vbeta and 13 Jbeta primers. Assay: immunoSEQ multiplex PCR; the TCRdb copy retains only in-frame clones and omits some. The specimen's table records 150,000 to 200,000 clones. The chain is built from TRBV2 and TRBJ1-1; D gene ambiguous. The clonotype comes from a man aged 25 to 40 in good health and CMV-seronegative. Sequencing was performed on PBMCs. The CDR3 loop is CASRRMNTEAFF. CDR3 nucleotides: TGTGCCAGCAGGCGGATGAACACTGAAGCTTTCTTT.